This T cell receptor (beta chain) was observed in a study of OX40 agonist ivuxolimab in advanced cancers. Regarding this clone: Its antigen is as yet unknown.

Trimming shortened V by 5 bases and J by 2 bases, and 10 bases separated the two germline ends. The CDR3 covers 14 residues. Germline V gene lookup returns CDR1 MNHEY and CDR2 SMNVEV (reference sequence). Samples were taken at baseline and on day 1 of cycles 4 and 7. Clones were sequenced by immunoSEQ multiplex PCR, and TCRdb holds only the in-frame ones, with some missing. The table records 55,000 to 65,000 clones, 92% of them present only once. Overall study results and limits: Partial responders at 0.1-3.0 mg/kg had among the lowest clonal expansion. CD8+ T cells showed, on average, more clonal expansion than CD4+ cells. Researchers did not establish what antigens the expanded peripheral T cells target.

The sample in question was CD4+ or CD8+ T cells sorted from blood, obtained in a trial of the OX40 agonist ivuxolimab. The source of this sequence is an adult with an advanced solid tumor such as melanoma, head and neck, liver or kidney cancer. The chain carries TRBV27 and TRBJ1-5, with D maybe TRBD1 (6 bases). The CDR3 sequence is CASSQRQGNQPQHF. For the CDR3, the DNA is TGTGCCAGCAGTCAAAGACAGGGCAATCAGCCCCAGCATTTT.